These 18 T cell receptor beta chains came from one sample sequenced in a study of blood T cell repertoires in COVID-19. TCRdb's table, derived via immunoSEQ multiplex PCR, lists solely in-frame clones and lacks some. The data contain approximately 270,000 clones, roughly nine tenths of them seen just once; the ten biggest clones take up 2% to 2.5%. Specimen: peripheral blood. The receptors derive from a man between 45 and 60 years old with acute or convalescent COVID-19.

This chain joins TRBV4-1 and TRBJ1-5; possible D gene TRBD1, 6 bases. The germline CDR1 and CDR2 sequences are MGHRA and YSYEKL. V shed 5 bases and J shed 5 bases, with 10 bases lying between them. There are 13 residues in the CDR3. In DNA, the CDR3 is TGCGCCAGCAGCGTACAGGGCTATCAGCCCCAGCATTTT. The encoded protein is CASSVQGYQPQHF.

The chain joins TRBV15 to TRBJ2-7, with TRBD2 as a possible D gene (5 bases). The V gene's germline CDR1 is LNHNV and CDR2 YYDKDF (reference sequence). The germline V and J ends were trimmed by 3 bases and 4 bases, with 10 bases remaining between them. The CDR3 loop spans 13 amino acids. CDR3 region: CATSSSPGYEQYF. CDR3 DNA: TGTGCCACCAGCAGTTCCCCGGGGTACGAGCAGTACTTC.

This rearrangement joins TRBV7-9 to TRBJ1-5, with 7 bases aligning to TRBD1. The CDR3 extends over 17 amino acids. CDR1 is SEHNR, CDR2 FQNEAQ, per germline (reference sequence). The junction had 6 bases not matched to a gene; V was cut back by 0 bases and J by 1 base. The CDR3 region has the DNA TGTGCCAGCAGCTTAGCGCTCGGGGGACAGAGCAATCAGCCCCAGCATTTT. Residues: CASSLALGGQSNQPQHF.

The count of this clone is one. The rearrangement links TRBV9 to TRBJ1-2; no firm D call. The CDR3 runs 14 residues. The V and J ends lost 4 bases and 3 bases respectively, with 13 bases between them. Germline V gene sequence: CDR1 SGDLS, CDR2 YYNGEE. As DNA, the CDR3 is TGTGCCAGCAGCTCAAGAGGGCCCCACTATGGCTACACCTTC. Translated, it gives CASSSRGPHYGYTF.

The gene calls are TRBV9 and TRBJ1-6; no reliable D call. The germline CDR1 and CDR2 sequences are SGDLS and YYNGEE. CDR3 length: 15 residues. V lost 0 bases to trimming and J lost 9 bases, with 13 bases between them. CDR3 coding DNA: TGTGCCAGCAGCGTAGCAGGATTAACCAGTTCACCCCTCCACTTT. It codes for CASSVAGLTSSPLHF.

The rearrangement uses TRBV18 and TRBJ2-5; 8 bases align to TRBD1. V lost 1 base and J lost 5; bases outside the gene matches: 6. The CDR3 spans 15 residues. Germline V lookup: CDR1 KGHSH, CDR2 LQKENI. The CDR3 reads CASSPRTGPGETQYF. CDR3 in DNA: TGTGCCAGCTCACCACGGACAGGGCCGGGGGAGACCCAGTACTTC.

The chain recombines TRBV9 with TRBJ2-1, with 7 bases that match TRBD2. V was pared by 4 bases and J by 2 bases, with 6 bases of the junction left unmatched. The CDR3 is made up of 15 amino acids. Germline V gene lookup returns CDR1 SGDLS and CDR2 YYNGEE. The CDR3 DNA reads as TGTGCCAGCAGCCCAGCTAGCGGTACCTACAATGAGCAGTTCTTC. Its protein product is CASSPASGTYNEQFF.

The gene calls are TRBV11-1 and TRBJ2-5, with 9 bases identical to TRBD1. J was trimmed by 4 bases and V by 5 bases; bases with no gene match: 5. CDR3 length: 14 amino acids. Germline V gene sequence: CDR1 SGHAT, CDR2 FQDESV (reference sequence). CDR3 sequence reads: CASSHRGLGETQYF. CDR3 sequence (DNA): TGTGCCAGCAGCCACAGGGGGCTGGGAGAGACCCAGTACTTC.

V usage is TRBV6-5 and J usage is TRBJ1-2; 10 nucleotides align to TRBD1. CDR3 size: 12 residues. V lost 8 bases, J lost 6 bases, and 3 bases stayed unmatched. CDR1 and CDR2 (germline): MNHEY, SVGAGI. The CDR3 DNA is TGTGCCAGCGGGGACAGGGGAAATGGCTACACCTTC. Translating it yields CASGDRGNGYTF.

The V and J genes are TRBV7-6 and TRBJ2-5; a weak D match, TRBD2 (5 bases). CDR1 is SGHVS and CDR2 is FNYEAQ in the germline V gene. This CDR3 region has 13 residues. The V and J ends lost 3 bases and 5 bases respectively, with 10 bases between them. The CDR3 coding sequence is TGTGCCAGCAGCTTCAAGGACTTTGAGACCCAGTACTTC. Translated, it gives CASSFKDFETQYF.

The CDR3 region has the DNA TGTGCCAGCAGTCCCACAGGCTACTATGGCTACACCTTC. Translating gives CASSPTGYYGYTF. The chain couples TRBV12-3 or TRBV12-4 to TRBJ1-2; a weak D match, TRBD1 (5 bases). This CDR3 has 13 amino acids. V lost 5 bases and J lost 3, with 10 bases in between.

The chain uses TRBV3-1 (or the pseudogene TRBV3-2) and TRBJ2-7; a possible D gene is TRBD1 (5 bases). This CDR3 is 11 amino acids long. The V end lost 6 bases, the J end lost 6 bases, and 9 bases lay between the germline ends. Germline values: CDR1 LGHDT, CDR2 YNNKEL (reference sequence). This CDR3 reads CASSDTGEQYF. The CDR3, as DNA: TGTGCCAGCAGTGATACAGGCGAGCAGTACTTC.

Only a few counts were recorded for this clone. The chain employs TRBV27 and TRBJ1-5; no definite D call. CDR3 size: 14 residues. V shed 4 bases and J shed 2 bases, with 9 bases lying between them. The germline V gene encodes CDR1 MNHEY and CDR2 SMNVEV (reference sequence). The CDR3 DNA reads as TGTGCCAGCAGTTCCCCCACTCGCAATCAGCCCCAGCATTTT. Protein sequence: CASSSPTRNQPQHF.

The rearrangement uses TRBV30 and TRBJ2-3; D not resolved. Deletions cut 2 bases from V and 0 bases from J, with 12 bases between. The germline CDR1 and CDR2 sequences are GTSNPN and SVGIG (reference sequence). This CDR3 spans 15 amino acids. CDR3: CAWSPSARSTDTQYF. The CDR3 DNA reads TGTGCCTGGAGTCCATCGGCTAGGAGCACAGATACGCAGTATTTT.

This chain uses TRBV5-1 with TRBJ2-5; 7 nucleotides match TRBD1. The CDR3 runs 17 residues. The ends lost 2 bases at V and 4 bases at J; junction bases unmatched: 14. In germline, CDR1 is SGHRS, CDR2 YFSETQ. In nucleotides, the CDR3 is TGCGCCAGCAGCTTTTCGTCTGGACAGGCCGGGCGAGAGACCCAGTACTTC. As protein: CASSFSSGQAGRETQYF.

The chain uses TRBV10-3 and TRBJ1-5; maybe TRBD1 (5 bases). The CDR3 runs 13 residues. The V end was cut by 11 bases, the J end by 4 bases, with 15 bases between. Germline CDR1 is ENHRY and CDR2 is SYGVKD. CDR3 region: CAAQPGINQPQHF. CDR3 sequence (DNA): TGTGCCGCGCAACCAGGGATTAATCAGCCCCAGCATTTT.

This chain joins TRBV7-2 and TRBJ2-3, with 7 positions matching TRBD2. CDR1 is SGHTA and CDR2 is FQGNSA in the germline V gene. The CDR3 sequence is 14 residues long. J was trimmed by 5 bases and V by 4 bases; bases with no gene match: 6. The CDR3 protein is CASSSRTSGDTQYF. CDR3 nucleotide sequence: TGTGCCAGCAGCTCGAGGACTAGTGGAGATACGCAGTATTTT.

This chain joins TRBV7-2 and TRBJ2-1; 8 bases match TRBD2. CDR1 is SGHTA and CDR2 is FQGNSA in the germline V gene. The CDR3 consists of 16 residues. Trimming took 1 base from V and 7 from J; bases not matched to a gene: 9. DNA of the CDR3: TGTGCCAGCAGCTTAGGACTAGCGATATCCCAGAATGAGCAGTTCTTC. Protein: CASSLGLAISQNEQFF.